This section outlines one T cell receptor (beta chain) sequence together with its context. Seattle patients were enrolled while actively infected and followed longitudinally. These data originate in a study of blood T cell repertoires in COVID-19. Overall study: Samples came from the United States, Italy and Spain, spanning acute and convalescent COVID-19.

TCRdb's table, derived via immunoSEQ multiplex PCR, lists solely in-frame clones and lacks some. The top ten clones hold 9.5% to 13% of a sample with more than 200,000 clones, approximately 86% of them seen once. The junction had 6 bases not matched to a gene; V was cut back by 2 bases and J by 5 bases. The CDR3 has 15 amino acids. Germline V gene data show CDR1 as GTSNPN and CDR2 as SVGIG (reference sequence). The genes are TRBV30 and TRBJ2-7; 13 nucleotides line up with TRBD2. Sequenced input: peripheral blood. This receptor was obtained from a woman between 50 and 59 years old with COVID-19, enrolled during active disease. CDR3 DNA: TGTGCCTGGAGTCCTAAGGGACTAGCGGGGCACGAGCAGTACTTC. Translated, it gives CAWSPKGLAGHEQYF.